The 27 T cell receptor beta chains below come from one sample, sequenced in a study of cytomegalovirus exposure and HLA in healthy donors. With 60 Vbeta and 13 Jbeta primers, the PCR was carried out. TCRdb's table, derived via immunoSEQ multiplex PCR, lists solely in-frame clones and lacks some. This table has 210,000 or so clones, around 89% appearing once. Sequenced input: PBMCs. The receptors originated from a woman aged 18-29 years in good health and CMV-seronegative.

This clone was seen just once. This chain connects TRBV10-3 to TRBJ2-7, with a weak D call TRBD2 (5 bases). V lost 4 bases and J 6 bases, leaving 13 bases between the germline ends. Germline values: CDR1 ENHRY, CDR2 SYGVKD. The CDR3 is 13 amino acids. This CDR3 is CAISVAPGGEQYF. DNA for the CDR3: TGTGCCATCAGTGTGGCACCCGGAGGCGAGCAGTACTTC.

The CDR3 sequence: CASNIAGGEGEQFF. Here the CDR3 DNA reads TGCGCCAGCAATATAGCGGGGGGGGAGGGTGAGCAGTTCTTC. The chain recombines TRBV5-1 with TRBJ2-1; TRBD2 agrees at 11 bases. The CDR3 extends over 14 amino acids. Germline trimming cut 6 bases from V and 9 bases from J; bases unmatched to any gene: 8. Per the germline V gene, CDR1 is SGHRS and CDR2 is YFSETQ.

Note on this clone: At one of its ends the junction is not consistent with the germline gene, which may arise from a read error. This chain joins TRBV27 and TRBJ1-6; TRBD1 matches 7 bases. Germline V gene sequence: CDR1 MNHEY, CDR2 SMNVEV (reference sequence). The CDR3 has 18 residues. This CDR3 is CASSLSRSRGQNNSPLHF. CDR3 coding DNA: TGTGCCAGCAGTTTATCGAGGTCCCGGGGACAGAATAATTCGCCCCTCCACTTT.

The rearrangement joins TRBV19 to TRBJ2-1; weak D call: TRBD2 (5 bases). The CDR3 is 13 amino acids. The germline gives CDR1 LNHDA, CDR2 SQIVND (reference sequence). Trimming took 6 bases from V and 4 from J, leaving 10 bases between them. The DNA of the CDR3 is TGTGCCAGTAGGGGGAGAGGGTACAATGAGCAGTTCTTC. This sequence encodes CASRGRGYNEQFF.

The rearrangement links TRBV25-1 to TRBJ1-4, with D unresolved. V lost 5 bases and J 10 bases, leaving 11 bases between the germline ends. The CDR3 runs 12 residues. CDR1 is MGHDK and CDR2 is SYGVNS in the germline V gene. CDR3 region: CASSSGEGKLFF. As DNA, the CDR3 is TGTGCCAGCAGTTCTGGCGAGGGAAAACTGTTTTTT.

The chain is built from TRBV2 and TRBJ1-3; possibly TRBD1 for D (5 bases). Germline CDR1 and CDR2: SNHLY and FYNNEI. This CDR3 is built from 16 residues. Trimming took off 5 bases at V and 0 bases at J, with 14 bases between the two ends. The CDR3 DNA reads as TGTGCCAGCAGTACAGGAGCCAGATACTCTGGAAACACCATATATTTT. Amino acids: CASSTGARYSGNTIYF.

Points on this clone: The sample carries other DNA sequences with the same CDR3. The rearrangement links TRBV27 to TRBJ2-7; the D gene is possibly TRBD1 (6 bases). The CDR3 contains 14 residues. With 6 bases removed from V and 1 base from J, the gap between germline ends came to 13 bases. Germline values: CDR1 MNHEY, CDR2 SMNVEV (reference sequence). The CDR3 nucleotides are TGTGCCAGCAGCCTCACAGGGTCTTCCTACGAGCAGTACTTC. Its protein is CASSLTGSSYEQYF.

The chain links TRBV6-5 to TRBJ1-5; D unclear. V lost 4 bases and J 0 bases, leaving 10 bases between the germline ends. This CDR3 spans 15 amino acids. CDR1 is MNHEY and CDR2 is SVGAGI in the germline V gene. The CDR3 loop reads CASSSQRVSNQPQHF. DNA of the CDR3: TGTGCCAGCAGTTCCCAACGGGTTAGCAATCAGCCCCAGCATTTT.

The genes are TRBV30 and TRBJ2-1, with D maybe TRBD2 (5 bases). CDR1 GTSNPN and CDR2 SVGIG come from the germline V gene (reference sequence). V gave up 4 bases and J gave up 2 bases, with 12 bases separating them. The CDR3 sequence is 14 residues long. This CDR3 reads CAWNPSRAYNEQFF. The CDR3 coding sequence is TGTGCCTGGAATCCTTCGCGGGCCTACAATGAGCAGTTCTTC.

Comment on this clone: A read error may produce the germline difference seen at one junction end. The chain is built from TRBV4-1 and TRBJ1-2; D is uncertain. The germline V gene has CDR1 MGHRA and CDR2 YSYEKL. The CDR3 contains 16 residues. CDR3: CASSQGSGRGLYVYTF. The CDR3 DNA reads TGCGCCAGCAGCCAAGGATCTGGCAGAGGTCTTTATGTCTACACCTTC.

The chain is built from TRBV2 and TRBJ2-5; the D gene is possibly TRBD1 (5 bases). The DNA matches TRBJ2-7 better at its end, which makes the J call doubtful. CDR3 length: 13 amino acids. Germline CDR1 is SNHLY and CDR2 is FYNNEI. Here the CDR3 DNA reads TGTGCCAGCAGTGAACCCGGACACTACGAGCAGTACTTC. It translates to CASSEPGHYEQYF.

CDR3 nucleotides: TGCGCCAGCAGCTTGGGTAGGGGGCTATCCGGCGAGCAGTACTTC. This codes for CASSLGRGLSGEQYF. The chain uses TRBV5-1 and TRBJ2-7, with TRBD1 identical over 7 bases. The CDR3 spans 15 residues. The V gene's germline CDR1 is SGHRS and CDR2 YFSETQ. V was pared by 0 bases and J by 6 bases, with 9 bases of the junction left unmatched.

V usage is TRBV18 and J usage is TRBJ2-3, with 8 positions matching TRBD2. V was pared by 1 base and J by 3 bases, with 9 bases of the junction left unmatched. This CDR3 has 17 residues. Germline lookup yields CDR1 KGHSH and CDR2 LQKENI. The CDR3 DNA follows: TGTGCCAGCTCACCACTATTAGTCGGGACTAGTACAGATACGCAGTATTTT. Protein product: CASSPLLVGTSTDTQYF.

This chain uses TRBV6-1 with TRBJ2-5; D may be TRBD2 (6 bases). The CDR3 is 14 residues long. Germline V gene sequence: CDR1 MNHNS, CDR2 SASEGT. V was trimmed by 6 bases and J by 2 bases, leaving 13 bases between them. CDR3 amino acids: CASRRPGAQETQYF. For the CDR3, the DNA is TGTGCCAGCAGGAGACCGGGAGCACAAGAGACCCAGTACTTC.

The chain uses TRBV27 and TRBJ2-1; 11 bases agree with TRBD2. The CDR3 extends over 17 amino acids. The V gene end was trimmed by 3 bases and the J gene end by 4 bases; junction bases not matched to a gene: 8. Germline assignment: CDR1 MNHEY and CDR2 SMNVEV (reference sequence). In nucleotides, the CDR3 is TGTGCCAGCAGTTTGGCTAGCGGGGGGCTGGGTTACAATGAGCAGTTCTTC. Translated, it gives CASSLASGGLGYNEQFF.

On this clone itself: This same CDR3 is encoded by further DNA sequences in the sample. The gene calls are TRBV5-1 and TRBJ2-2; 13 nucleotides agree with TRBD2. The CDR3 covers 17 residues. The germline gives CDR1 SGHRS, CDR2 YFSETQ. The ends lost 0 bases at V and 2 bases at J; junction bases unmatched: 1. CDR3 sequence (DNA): TGCGCCAGCAGCTTGGGACTAGCGGGGGGTAACACCGGGGAGCTGTTTTTT. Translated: CASSLGLAGGNTGELFF.

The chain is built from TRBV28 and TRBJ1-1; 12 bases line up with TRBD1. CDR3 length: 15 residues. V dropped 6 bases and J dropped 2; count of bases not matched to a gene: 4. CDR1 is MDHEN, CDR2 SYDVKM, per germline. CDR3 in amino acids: CASSWDRGRNTEAFF. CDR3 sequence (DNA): TGTGCCAGCAGCTGGGACAGGGGGCGAAACACTGAAGCTTTCTTT.

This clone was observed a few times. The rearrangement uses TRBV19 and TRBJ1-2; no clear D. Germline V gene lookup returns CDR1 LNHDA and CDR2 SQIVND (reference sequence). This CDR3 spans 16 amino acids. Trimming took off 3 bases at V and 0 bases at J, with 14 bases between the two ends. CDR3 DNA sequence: TGTGCCAGTAGTATGGGTGAGGGAACCTCTAACTATGGCTACACCTTC. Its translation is CASSMGEGTSNYGYTF.

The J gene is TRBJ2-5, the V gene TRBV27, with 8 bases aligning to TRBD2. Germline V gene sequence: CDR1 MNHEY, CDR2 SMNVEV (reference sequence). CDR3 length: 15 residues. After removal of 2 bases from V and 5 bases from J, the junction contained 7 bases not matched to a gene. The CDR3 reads CASSLLAGRAETQYF. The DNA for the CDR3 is TGTGCCAGCAGTTTACTAGCGGGCCGTGCGGAGACCCAGTACTTC.

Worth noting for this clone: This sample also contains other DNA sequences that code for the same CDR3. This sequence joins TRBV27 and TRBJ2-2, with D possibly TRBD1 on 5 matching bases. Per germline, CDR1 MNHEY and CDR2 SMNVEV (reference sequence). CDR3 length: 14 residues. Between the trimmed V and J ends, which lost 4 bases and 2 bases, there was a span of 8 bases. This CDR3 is CASSSGLNTGELFF. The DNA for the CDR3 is TGTGCCAGCAGTTCAGGGTTAAACACCGGGGAGCTGTTTTTT.

CDR3 amino acids: CAWTKRNYNEQFF. The CDR3 DNA is TGTGCCTGGACAAAGCGGAATTACAATGAGCAGTTCTTC. The V call is TRBV30, the J call TRBJ2-1; D might be TRBD2 (5 bases). Germline values: CDR1 GTSNPN, CDR2 SVGIG (reference sequence). The CDR3 consists of 13 residues. V was clipped by 4 bases and J by 4 bases, with 11 bases between them.

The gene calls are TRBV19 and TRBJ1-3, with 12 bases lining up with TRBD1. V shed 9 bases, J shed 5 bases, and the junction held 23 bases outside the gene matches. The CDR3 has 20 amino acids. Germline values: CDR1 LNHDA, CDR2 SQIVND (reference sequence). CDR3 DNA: TGTGCCAGCCGAAAGGCGACCGGGACAGGGGGCTCCCTGGGACGAAACACCATATATTTT. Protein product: CASRKATGTGGSLGRNTIYF.

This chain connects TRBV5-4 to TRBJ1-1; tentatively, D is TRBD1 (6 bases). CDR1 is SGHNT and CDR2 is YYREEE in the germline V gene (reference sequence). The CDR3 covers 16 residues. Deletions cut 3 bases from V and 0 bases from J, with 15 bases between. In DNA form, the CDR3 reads TGTGCCAGCAGCTCGATCCCGGGACAAGTGAACACTGAAGCTTTCTTT. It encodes CASSSIPGQVNTEAFF. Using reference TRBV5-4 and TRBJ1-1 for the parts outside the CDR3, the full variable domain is ETGVTQSPTHLIKTRGQQVTLRCSSQSGHNTVSWYQQALGQGPQFIFQYYREEENGRGNFPPRFSGLQFPNYSSELNVNALELDDSALYLCASSSIPGQVNTEAFFGQGTRLTVV.

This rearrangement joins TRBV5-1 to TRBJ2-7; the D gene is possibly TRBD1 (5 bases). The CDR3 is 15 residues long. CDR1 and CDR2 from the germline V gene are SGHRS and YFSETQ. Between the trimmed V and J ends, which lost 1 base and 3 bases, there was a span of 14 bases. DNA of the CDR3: TGCGCCAGCAGCTTGCAGGGTCAGAATCTCTACGAGCAGTACTTC. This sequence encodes CASSLQGQNLYEQYF.

CDR3 loop: CAISESLAGNYGYTF. Written as DNA, the CDR3 is TGTGCCATCAGTGAGTCGTTGGCGGGGAACTATGGCTACACCTTC. J is TRBJ1-2 and V is TRBV10-3; D gene uncertain. V was shortened by 0 bases and J by 2 bases, with 10 bases between the two germline ends. The CDR3 is 15 residues long. Germline V gene lookup returns CDR1 ENHRY and CDR2 SYGVKD.

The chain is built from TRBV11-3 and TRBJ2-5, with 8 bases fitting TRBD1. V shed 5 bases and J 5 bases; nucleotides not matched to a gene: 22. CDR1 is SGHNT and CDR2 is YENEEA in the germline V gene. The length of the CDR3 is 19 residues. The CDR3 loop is CASSDRGGLALGVSETQYF. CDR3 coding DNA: TGTGCCAGCAGCGACAGGGGTGGGCTAGCGCTAGGGGTGTCGGAGACCCAGTACTTC.

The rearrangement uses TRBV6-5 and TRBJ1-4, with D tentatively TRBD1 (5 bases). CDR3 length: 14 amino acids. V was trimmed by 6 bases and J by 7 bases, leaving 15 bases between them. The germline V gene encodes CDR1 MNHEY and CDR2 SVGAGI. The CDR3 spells CASRRAGRGEKLFF. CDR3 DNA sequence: TGTGCCAGCAGGAGGGCAGGGCGGGGTGAAAAACTGTTTTTT.